This T cell receptor (beta chain) derives from a study of monozygotic twins with inflammatory bowel disease. Study-level results: Differing immunosuppressive treatments may have added variability to patient repertoires. Twins classed as concordant or discordant showed no difference in repertoire similarity, possibly from limited power.

On this clonotype itself: The antigen remains undetermined.

Every TCR library drew on about 3,700 ng of total RNA. TCRdb re-analyzed the 5' RACE reads; it lists each CDR3 protein once, without DNA. The sample has 440,000 or so distinct CDR3 sequences; the top ten hold 2% to 2.5%. In germline, CDR1 is SQVTM, CDR2 ANQGSEA. The CDR3 contains 13 residues. The sequence came from a human donor with ulcerative colitis or Crohn's disease, or a healthy co-twin of an affected twin (not recorded which). The chain carries TRBV29-1 and TRBJ2-6. The material sequenced was blood. CDR3 amino acids: CSVEGPGANVLTF.